The clone carrying this TCR beta chain came up once. The data were taken from a study of blood T cell repertoires in COVID-19. On the study more broadly: Whether acute or convalescent, the COVID-19 samples came from the United States, Italy and Spain. From T cells, B-cell-depleted T cells, or PBMCs came the material, which was cDNA or gDNA.

Authors' analysis steps: Amplified reference gene primers provided the basis for estimating nucleated cell counts. Sequencing used immunoSEQ multiplex PCR; TCRdb keeps in-frame clones, though not all of them. That table is the source of V, J and clone size, and D and trimming were worked out from the DNA. Altogether some 25,000 clones are present, roughly 90% being singletons, with the ten largest covering 11%. V shed 1 base and J shed 1 base, with 17 bases lying between them. There are 18 residues in the CDR3. Germline CDR1 is LGHNT and CDR2 is FRNRAP. This receptor was identified in a man aged 65-85 years with acute or convalescent COVID-19. The V call is TRBV12-5, the J call TRBJ1-5, with a tentative D call TRBD1 (6 bases). What was sequenced was peripheral blood. CDR3 amino acids: CASGLALTLQGSNQPQHF. CDR3 DNA: TGTGCTAGTGGTTTGGCTTTGACGCTTCAGGGGAGCAATCAGCCCCAGCATTTT.